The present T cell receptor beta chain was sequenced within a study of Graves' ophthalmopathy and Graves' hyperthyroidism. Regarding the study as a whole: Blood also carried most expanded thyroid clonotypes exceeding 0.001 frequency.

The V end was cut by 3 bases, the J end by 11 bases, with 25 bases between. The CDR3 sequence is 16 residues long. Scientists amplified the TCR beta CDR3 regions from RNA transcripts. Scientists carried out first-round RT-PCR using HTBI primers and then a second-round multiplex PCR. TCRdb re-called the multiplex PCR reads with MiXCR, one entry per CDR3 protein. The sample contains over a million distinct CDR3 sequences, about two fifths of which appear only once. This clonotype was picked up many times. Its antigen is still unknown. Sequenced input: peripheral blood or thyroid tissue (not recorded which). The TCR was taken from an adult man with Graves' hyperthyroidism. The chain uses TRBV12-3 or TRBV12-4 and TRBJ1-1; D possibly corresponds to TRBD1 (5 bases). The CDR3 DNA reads TGTGCCAGCAGTTTGCCCGGGGGGGGTCAAGGACGTTTTGCTTTCTTT. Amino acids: CASSLPGGGQGRFAFF.